The 6 T cell receptor beta chains below all came from one sample that was sequenced in a study of T cells in tuberculosis. The assay was immunoSEQ multiplex PCR, and TCRdb's table has in-frame clones only and misses some. The table records 35,000 to 55,000 clones, more than 90% of them present only once. Sequencing was performed on PBMCs. Receptors were obtained from a donor between 10 and 29 years old with latent tuberculosis or without tuberculosis infection.

This clone appeared a single time. V and J are TRBV9 and TRBJ2-4, with 11 positions matching TRBD2. V shed 4 bases, J shed 2 bases, and the junction held 5 bases outside the gene matches. Per germline, CDR1 SGDLS and CDR2 YYNGEE. This CDR3 comprises 16 residues. The CDR3 DNA sequence: TGTGCCAGCAGCACAACTAGCGGGGGTTCCAAAAACATTCAGTACTTC. Translation gives CASSTTSGGSKNIQYF.

CDR3 loop: CASSADPTGSNQPQHF. The CDR3 region has the DNA TGCGCCAGCAGCGCAGACCCTACCGGGAGCAATCAGCCCCAGCATTTT. This chain uses TRBV5-1 with TRBJ1-5; D uncertain. The germline CDR1 and CDR2 sequences are SGHRS and YFSETQ. Trimming shortened V by 4 bases and J by 1 base, and 15 bases separated the two germline ends. This CDR3 spans 16 amino acids.

The count of this clone is one. This chain joins TRBV6-4 and TRBJ2-2; TRBD2 matches at 10 bases. The ends lost 3 bases at V and 5 bases at J; junction bases unmatched: 9. The CDR3 is made up of 17 amino acids. Germline V gene sequence: CDR1 MRHNA, CDR2 SNTAGT. The CDR3 bases are TGTGCCAGCAGTGAAGGGCTAGCGGGAGTAAATACCGGGGAGCTGTTTTTT. Translated: CASSEGLAGVNTGELFF.

The chain links TRBV18 to TRBJ2-7, with D perhaps matching TRBD2 (6 bases). Germline CDR1 KGHSH, CDR2 LQKENI. V was cut by 1 base and J by 6 bases, with 10 bases left in between. There are 13 residues in the CDR3. The CDR3 sequence: CASSPRRDGEQYF. CDR3 nucleotides: TGTGCCAGCTCACCACGGAGGGACGGCGAGCAGTACTTC. Using reference TRBV18 and TRBJ2-7 for the parts outside the CDR3, the full variable domain is NAGVMQNPRHLVRRRGQEARLRCSPMKGHSHVYWYRQLPEEGLKFMVYLQKENIIDESGMPKERFSAEFPKEGPSILRIQQVVRGDSAAYFCASSPRRDGEQYFGPGTRLTVT.

This chain links TRBV4-1 with TRBJ2-1; tentatively, D is TRBD2 (5 bases). The CDR3 consists of 12 residues. Trimming took 4 bases from V and 10 from J, leaving 11 bases between them. Germline-derived CDR1 and CDR2 are MGHRA and YSYEKL. As DNA, the CDR3 is TGCGCCAGCAGCCTGCGGGCCTCCGAGCAGTTCTTC. Protein sequence: CASSLRASEQFF.

The chain is built from TRBV29-1 and TRBJ1-2, with D possibly being TRBD1 (5 bases). The V end was cut by 4 bases, the J end by 1 base, with 7 bases between. The CDR3 is made up of 12 amino acids. Germline V lookup: CDR1 SQVTM, CDR2 ANQGSEA. CDR3 loop: CSVGGVNYGYTF. For the CDR3, the DNA is TGCAGCGTTGGGGGGGTTAACTATGGCTACACCTTC.